This passage covers 2 T cell receptor beta chains from one sample sequenced in a study of CD8+CD57+ T cells in acquired aplastic anemia. Genomic DNA served as template for TCR beta VDJ and CDR3 profiling. In TCRdb, the reads were re-called with MiXCR into one record per CDR3 protein. The data show approximately 250,000 distinct CDR3 sequences, roughly 82% seen once. Before being chosen for sequencing, patients had shown CD8+CD57+ cell expansion by flow cytometry. The sample consisted of sorted CD4+, CD8+, or CD8+CD57+ T cells (not recorded which) from PBMCs. These TCRs come from a human donor with aplastic anemia.

J is TRBJ1-6 and V is TRBV10-3; no definite D call. In germline, CDR1 is ENHRY, CDR2 SYGVKD. CDR3 length: 16 residues. V was clipped by 0 bases and J by 5 bases, with 11 bases between them. The DNA for the CDR3 is TGTGCCATCAGTGAGTCTTCAGGAGAACATAATTCACCCCTCCACTTT. This encodes CAISESSGEHNSPLHF.

The chain links TRBV19 to TRBJ2-7; D is perhaps TRBD2 (6 bases). V shed 3 bases and J shed 3 bases, with 15 bases lying between them. This CDR3 contains 15 residues. Germline V gives CDR1 LNHDA, CDR2 SQIVND (reference sequence). Here the CDR3 DNA reads TGTGCCAGTAGTATCTTCCGCGGGGCGAACTACGAGCAGTACTTC. This encodes CASSIFRGANYEQYF.